Listed here is a single T cell receptor beta chain. Its antigen is unidentified. This CDR3 has 14 amino acids. The ends lost 6 bases at V and 4 bases at J; junction bases unmatched: 8. The germline V gene encodes CDR1 MNHNS and CDR2 SASEGT. This sample is part of a study of cytotoxic CD8 clonotypes in ibrutinib-treated CLL. Turning to the study itself: Of the patients, about 12 were relapsed/refractory, around 16 treatment-naive and 17 to 18 IGHV unmutated. By median roughly 74 months, 12 had progressed and around 14 stayed remitted; responses had been 2 complete and around 25 partial. Points from the study as a whole: Treatment left the uncommon public clonotypes either contracted or stable in frequency. Higher clonality was seen at ibrutinib response and a return toward baseline at progression.

TCRdb's table, derived via immunoSEQ multiplex PCR, lists solely in-frame clones and lacks some. The data show some 130,000 clones, with about 78% seen just once and approximately 5.1% held by the top ten. The source of this sequence is a human donor with chronic lymphocytic leukemia. The V and J genes are TRBV6-1 and TRBJ2-7; 8 bases align to TRBD1. The source was PBMCs, collected after 24 months of ibrutinib treatment. The CDR3 sequence: CASRPGTGGYEQYF. The CDR3 nucleotides are TGTGCCAGCAGGCCCGGGACAGGCGGTTACGAGCAGTACTTC.